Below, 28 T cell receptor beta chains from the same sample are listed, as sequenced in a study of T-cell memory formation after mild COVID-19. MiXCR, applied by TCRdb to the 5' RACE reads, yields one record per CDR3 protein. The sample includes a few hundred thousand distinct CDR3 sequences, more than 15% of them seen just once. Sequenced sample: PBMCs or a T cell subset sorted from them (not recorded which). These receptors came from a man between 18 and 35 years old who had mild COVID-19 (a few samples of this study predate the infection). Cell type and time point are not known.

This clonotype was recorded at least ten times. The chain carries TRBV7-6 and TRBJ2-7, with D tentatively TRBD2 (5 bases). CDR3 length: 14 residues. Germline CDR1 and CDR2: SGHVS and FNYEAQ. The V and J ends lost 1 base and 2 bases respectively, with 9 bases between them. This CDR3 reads CASSLVRDPYEQYF. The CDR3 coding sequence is TGTGCCAGCAGCTTAGTCCGGGATCCCTACGAGCAGTACTTC.

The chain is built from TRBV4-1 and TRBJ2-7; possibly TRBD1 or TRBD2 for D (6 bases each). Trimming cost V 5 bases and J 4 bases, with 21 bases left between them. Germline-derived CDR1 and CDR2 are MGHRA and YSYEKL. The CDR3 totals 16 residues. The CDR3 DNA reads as TGCGCCAGCAGCTTGCGGGATACTCCAGGGGTTTACGAGCAGTACGTC. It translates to CASSLRDTPGVYEQYV.

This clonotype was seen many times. The CDR3 DNA follows: TGTGCCAGCAGTACTTGGGACAGCTACTACGAGCAGTACTTC. It translates to CASSTWDSYYEQYF. The genes are TRBV7-2 and TRBJ2-7, with TRBD1 identical over 7 bases. V gave up 6 bases and J gave up 3 bases; unmatched junction bases: 8. Looked up from germline, CDR1 is SGHTA and CDR2 is FQGNSA. This CDR3 contains 14 residues.

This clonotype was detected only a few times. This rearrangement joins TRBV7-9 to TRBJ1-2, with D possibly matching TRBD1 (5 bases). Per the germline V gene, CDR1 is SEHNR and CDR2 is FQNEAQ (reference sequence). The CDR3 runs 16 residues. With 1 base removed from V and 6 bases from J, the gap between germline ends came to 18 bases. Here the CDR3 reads CASSLGSGPMGDGYTF. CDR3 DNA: TGTGCCAGCAGCTTAGGATCTGGACCCATGGGGGATGGCTACACCTTC. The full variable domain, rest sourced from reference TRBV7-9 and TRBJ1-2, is DTGVSQNPRHKITKRGQNVTFRCDPISEHNRLYWYRQTLGQGPEFLTYFQNEAQLEKSRLLSDRFSAERPKGSFSTLEIQRTEQGDSAMYLCASSLGSGPMGDGYTFGSGTRLTVV.

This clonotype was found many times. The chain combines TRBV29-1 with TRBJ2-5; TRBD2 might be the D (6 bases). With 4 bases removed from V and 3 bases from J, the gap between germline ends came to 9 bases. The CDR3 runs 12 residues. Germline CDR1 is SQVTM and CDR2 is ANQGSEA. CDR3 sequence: CSVVPGEETQYF. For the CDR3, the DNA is TGCAGCGTTGTCCCGGGGGAAGAGACCCAGTACTTC.

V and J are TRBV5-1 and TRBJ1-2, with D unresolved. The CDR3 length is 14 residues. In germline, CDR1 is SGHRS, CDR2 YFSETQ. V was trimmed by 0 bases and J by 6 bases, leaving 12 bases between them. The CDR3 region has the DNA TGCGCCAGCAGCTTGGGGAATTGGCTTGATGGCTACACCTTC. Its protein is CASSLGNWLDGYTF.

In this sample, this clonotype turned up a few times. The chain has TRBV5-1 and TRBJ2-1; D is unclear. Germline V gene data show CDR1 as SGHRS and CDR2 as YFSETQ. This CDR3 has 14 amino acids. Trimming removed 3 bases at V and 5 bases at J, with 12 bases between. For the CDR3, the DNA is TGCGCCAGCAGCTCCCTCGACGAGGACAATGAGCAGTTCTTC. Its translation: CASSSLDEDNEQFF.

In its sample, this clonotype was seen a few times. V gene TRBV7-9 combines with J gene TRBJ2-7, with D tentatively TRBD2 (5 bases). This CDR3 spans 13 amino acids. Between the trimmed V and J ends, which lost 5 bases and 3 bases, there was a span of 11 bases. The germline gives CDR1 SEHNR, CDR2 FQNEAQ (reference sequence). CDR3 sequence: CASSRYAGYEQYV. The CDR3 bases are TGTGCCAGCAGCCGCTACGCGGGCTACGAGCAGTACGTC.

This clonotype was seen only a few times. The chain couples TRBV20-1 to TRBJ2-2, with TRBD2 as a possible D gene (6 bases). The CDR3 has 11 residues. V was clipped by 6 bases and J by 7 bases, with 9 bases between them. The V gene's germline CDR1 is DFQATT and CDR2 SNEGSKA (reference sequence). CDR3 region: CSARGIGELFF. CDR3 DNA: TGCAGTGCGCGGGGCATCGGGGAGCTGTTTTTT.

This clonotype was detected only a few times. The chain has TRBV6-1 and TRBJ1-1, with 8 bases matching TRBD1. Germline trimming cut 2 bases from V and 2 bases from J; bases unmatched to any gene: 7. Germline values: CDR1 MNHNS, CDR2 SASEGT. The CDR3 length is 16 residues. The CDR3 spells CASSEPFAGGNTEAFF. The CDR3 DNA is TGTGCCAGCAGTGAACCCTTCGCAGGGGGCAACACTGAAGCTTTCTTT.

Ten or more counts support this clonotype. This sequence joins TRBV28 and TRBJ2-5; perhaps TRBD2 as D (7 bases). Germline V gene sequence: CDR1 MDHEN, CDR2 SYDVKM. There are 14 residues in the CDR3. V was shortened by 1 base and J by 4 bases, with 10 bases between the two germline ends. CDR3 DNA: TGTGCCAGCAGTTTATCGCGGGGGCCAGAGACCCAGTACTTC. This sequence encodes CASSLSRGPETQYF.

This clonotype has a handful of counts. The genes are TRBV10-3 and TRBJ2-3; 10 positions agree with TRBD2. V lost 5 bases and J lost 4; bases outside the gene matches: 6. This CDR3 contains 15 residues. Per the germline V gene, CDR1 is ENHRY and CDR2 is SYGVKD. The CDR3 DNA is TGTGCCATCAGTCTTAGCGGGGGGATGGCAGATACGCAGTATTTT. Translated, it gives CAISLSGGMADTQYF.

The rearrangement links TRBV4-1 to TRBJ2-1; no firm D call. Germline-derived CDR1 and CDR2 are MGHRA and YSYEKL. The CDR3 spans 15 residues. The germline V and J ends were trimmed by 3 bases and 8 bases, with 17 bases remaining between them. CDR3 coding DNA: TGCGCCAGCAGCCATCACGGAACAGCTGGGGATGAGCAGTTCTTC. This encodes CASSHHGTAGDEQFF.

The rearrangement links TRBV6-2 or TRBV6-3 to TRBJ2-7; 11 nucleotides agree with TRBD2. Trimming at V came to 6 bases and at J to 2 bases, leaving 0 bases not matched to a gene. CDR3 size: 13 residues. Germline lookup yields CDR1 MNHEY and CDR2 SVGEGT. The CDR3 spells CASRTSGTYEQYV. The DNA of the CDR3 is TGTGCCAGCAGGACTAGCGGGACCTACGAGCAGTACGTC.

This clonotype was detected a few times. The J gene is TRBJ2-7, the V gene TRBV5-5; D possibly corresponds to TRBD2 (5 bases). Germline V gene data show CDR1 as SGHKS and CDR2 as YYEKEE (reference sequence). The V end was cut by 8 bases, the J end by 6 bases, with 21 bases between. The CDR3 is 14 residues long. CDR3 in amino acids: CASSRGSSGSEQYV. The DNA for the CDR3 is TGTGCCAGTAGCCGAGGGAGCTCTGGGAGCGAGCAGTACGTC.

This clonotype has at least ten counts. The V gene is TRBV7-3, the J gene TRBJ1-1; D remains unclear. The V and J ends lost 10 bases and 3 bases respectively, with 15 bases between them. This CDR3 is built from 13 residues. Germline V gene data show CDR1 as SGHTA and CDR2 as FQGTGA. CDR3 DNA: TGTGCCACCAGAGCTAGTCAGTACACTGAAGCTTTCTTT. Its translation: CATRASQYTEAFF. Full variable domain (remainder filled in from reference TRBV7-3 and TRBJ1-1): GAGVSQTPSNKVTEKGKYVELRCDPISGHTALYWYRQSLGQGPEFLIYFQGTGAADDSGLPNDRFFAVRPEGSVSTLKIQRTERGDSAVYLCATRASQYTEAFFGQGTRLTVV.

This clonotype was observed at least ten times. Written as DNA, the CDR3 is TGTGCCAGCAGCCCTCGACAGGGGGTAGGAGACATTCAGTACTTC. Its protein is CASSPRQGVGDIQYF. V gene TRBV9 combines with J gene TRBJ2-4; TRBD1 matches at 9 bases. V gave up 4 bases and J gave up 8 bases; unmatched junction bases: 10. The CDR3 length is 15 residues. In germline, CDR1 is SGDLS, CDR2 YYNGEE.

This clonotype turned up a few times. The CDR3 reads CASSQPRRRAANTEAFF. The CDR3 DNA reads as TGCGCCAGCAGCCAACCGAGGCGCAGGGCGGCGAACACTGAAGCTTTCTTT. The gene calls are TRBV4-1 and TRBJ1-1, with a possible D match to TRBD1 (5 bases). CDR1 and CDR2 from the germline V gene are MGHRA and YSYEKL. V lost 2 bases and J 1 base, leaving 17 bases between the germline ends. This CDR3 is 17 amino acids long.

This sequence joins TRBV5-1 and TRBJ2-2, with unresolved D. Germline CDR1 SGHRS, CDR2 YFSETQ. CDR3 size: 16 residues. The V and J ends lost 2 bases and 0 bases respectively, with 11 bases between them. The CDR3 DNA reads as TGCGCCAGCAGCTTAGAACCGACAACGAACACCGGGGAGCTGTTTTTT. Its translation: CASSLEPTTNTGELFF.

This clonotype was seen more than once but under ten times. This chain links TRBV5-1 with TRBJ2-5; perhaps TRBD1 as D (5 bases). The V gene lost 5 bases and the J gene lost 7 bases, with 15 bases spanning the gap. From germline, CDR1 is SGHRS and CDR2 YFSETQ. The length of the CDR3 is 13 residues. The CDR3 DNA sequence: TGCGCCAGCAGACCCCAGGGCGCTCGGACCCAGTACTTC. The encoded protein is CASRPQGARTQYF.

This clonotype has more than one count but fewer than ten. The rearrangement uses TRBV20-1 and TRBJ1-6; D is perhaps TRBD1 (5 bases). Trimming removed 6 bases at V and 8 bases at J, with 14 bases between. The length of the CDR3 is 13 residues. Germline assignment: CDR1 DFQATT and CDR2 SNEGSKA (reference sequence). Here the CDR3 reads CSAMGVPDSPLHF. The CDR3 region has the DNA TGCAGTGCGATGGGGGTCCCAGATTCACCCCTCCACTTT.

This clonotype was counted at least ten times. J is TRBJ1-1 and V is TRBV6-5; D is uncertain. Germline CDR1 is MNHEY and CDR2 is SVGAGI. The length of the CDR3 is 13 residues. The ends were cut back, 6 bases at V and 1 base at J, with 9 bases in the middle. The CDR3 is CASSPRGNTEAFF. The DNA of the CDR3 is TGTGCCAGCAGCCCGCGGGGGAACACTGAAGCTTTCTTT.

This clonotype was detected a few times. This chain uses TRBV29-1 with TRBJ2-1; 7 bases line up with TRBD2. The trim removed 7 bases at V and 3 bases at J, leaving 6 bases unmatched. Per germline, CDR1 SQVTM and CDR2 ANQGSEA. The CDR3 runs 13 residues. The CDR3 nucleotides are TGCAGCGGAAGCGGGGCGATCTACAATGAGCAGTTCTTC. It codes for CSGSGAIYNEQFF.

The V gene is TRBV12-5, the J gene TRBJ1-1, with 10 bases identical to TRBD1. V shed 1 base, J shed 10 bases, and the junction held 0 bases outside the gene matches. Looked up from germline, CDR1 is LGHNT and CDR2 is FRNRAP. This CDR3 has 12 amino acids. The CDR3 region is CASGLGQGAAFF. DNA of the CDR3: TGTGCTAGTGGTTTGGGACAGGGGGCAGCTTTCTTT.

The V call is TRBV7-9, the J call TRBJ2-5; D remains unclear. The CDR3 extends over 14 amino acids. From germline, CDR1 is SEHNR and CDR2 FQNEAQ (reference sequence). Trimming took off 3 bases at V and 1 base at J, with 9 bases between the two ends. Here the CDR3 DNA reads TGTGCCAGCAGCTTGATCAACAGCCAAGAGACCCAGTACTTC. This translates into CASSLINSQETQYF.

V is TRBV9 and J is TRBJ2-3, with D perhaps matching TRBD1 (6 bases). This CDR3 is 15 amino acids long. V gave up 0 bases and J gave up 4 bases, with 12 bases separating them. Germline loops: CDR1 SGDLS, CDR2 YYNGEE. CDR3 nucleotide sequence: TGTGCCAGCAGCGTAGGACAGGTGGGCGCAGATACGCAGTATTTT. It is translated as CASSVGQVGADTQYF. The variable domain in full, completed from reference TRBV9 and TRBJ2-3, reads DSGVTQTPKHLITATGQRVTLRCSPRSGDLSVYWYQQSLDQGLQFLIQYYNGEERAKGNILERFSAQQFPDLHSELNLSSLELGDSALYFCASSVGQVGADTQYFGPGTRLTVL.

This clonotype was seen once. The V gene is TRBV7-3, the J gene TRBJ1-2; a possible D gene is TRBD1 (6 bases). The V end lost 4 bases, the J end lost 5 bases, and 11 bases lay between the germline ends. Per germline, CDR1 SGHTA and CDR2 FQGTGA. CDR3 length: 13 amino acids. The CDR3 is CASSSGGEYGYTF. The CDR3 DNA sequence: TGTGCCAGCAGCTCCGGGGGCGAATATGGCTACACCTTC.

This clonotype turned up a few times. The CDR3 sequence: CSVQTDSRNTEAFF. The CDR3 DNA follows: TGCAGCGTTCAGACGGATTCCCGGAACACTGAAGCTTTCTTT. The V call is TRBV29-1, the J call TRBJ1-1; D unclear. Germline V gene lookup returns CDR1 SQVTM and CDR2 ANQGSEA. With 5 bases removed from V and 1 base from J, the gap between germline ends came to 14 bases. This CDR3 has 14 residues.